The 29 T cell receptor beta chains below come from one sample, sequenced in a study of cytomegalovirus exposure and HLA in healthy donors. The PCR ran on 60 Vbeta and 13 Jbeta primers. Here immunoSEQ multiplex PCR was the method, and the copy in TCRdb shows in-frame clones only, minus some. The ten top clones account for roughly 0.83%, within a sample of under 200,000 clones. Sequenced material: PBMCs. These receptors came from a young woman in good health and CMV-seropositive.

This chain uses TRBV27 with TRBJ1-1, with D possibly matching TRBD1 (5 bases). Germline CDR1 is MNHEY and CDR2 is SMNVEV (reference sequence). The CDR3 is 17 residues long. Trimming stripped 2 bases from V and 2 bases from J, with 18 bases between. The CDR3 reads CASSLGRGRDFNTEAFF. DNA for the CDR3: TGTGCCAGCAGTTTAGGAAGGGGCCGAGATTTCAACACTGAAGCTTTCTTT.

This chain links TRBV18 with TRBJ1-1; D unresolved. Deletions cut 4 bases from V and 4 bases from J, with 16 bases between. Per germline, CDR1 KGHSH and CDR2 LQKENI. CDR3 length: 15 residues. CDR3 coding DNA: TGTGCCAGCTCACTAGGGCCGGTCGGGAGCACTGAAGCTTTCTTT. Amino acids: CASSLGPVGSTEAFF.

The chain has TRBV11-2 and TRBJ2-2; a possible D gene is TRBD1 (6 bases). This CDR3 region has 16 residues. Looked up from germline, CDR1 is SGHAT and CDR2 is FQNNGV. The ends were cut back, 2 bases at V and 5 bases at J, with 15 bases in the middle. CDR3 sequence reads: CASSLTLGAQTGELFF. In DNA, the CDR3 is TGTGCCAGCAGCTTAACCCTGGGGGCTCAAACCGGGGAGCTGTTTTTT.

The chain has TRBV9 and TRBJ2-1; TRBD2 matches at 9 bases. V gave up 3 bases and J gave up 16 bases; unmatched junction bases: 17. This CDR3 spans 15 amino acids. Germline V CDR1 and CDR2: SGDLS, YYNGEE. In nucleotides, the CDR3 is TGTGCCAGCAGCGCATCCCTCGGAGGCCTAGCGGGAAAATTCTTC. This encodes CASSASLGGLAGKFF.

V usage is TRBV6-1 and J usage is TRBJ1-2; D gene ambiguous. The germline V gene has CDR1 MNHNS and CDR2 SASEGT. The CDR3 length is 14 residues. Deletions cut 3 bases from V and 3 bases from J, with 11 bases between. DNA for the CDR3: TGTGCCAGCAGTGAGGTAGCGGCCTACTATGGCTACACCTTC. This codes for CASSEVAAYYGYTF.

The gene calls are TRBV7-6 and TRBJ1-1; no clear D. V was shortened by 0 bases and J by 5 bases, with 10 bases between the two germline ends. Germline CDR1 reads SGHVS; CDR2 reads FNYEAQ. The CDR3 sequence is 14 residues long. In DNA form, the CDR3 reads TGTGCCAGCAGCTTAGCCGGGAGGGAAACTGAAGCTTTCTTT. It codes for CASSLAGRETEAFF.

On this clone: One end of the junction does not line up with germline, which may come from a read error. The V call is TRBV5-4, the J call TRBJ1-1; D is undetermined. The CDR3 extends over 11 amino acids. Germline lookup yields CDR1 SGHNT and CDR2 YYREEE (reference sequence). CDR3 sequence (DNA): TGTGCCAGCAGCTTGGGTCAGGTTTGGGTCTTT. Translation gives CASSLGQVWVF.

V is TRBV12-5 and J is TRBJ2-7; D may be TRBD2 (5 bases). This CDR3 contains 13 residues. Germline-derived CDR1 and CDR2 are LGHNT and FRNRAP. With 6 bases removed from V and 3 bases from J, the gap between germline ends came to 12 bases. The CDR3 region has the DNA TGTGCTAGTGGCCCCTCCGAGGGCTACGAGCAGTACTTC. It encodes CASGPSEGYEQYF.

The V call is TRBV5-1, the J call TRBJ2-3, with 10 bases aligning to TRBD2. Germline V gives CDR1 SGHRS, CDR2 YFSETQ. Trimming at V came to 9 bases and at J to 10 bases, leaving 5 bases not matched to a gene. CDR3 length: 11 amino acids. CDR3 coding DNA: TGCGCCACCGGGCTAGCGGGGGCGCAGTATTTT. Translated, it gives CATGLAGAQYF. Together with reference TRBV5-1 and TRBJ2-3, the CDR3 gives the full variable domain: KAGVTQTPRYLIKTRGQQVTLSCSPISGHRSVSWYQQTPGQGLQFLFEYFSETQRNKGNFPGRFSGRQFSNSRSEMNVSTLELGDSALYLCATGLAGAQYFGPGTRLTVL.

The V and J genes are TRBV6-1 and TRBJ2-4, with D maybe TRBD2 (5 bases). V lost 7 bases, J lost 0 bases, and 10 bases lay in between. Germline V CDR1 and CDR2: MNHNS, SASEGT. The CDR3 runs to 14 residues. CDR3 sequence: CASTSGLAKNIQYF. The CDR3 coding sequence is TGTGCCAGCACCTCAGGACTAGCCAAAAACATTCAGTACTTC.

V gene TRBV4-3 combines with J gene TRBJ1-2, with 9 bases lining up with TRBD1. The CDR3 runs 15 residues. Looked up from germline, CDR1 is LGHNA and CDR2 is YSLEER. The V gene end was trimmed by 0 bases and the J gene end by 7 bases; junction bases not matched to a gene: 6. CDR3 DNA sequence: TGCGCCAGCAGCCAAGAGAGGACAGGGGTGTCTGGCTACACCTTC. Translating it yields CASSQERTGVSGYTF.

The CDR3 DNA is TGTGCCAGCAGCTTAGATCAGGGGGTGAAAGCTTTCTTT. It is translated as CASSLDQGVKAFF. V gene TRBV11-2 combines with J gene TRBJ1-1; 7 nucleotides agree with TRBD1. Per the germline V gene, CDR1 is SGHAT and CDR2 is FQNNGV. Germline trimming cut 0 bases from V and 9 bases from J; bases unmatched to any gene: 4. The CDR3 is 13 residues long.

V usage is TRBV6-6 and J usage is TRBJ1-1; 7 bases line up with TRBD1. Germline CDR1 and CDR2: MNHNY and SVGAGI (reference sequence). CDR3 length: 13 amino acids. Germline trimming cut 8 bases from V and 1 base from J; bases unmatched to any gene: 4. CDR3 sequence: CASHRGQNTEAFF. DNA for the CDR3: TGTGCCAGCCACAGGGGTCAGAACACTGAAGCTTTCTTT.

The chain links TRBV7-9 to TRBJ1-1; TRBD1 aligns across 7 bases. The germline V gene has CDR1 SEHNR and CDR2 FQNEAQ (reference sequence). With V trimmed by 1 base and J by 8 bases, 13 bases remained unmatched. The CDR3 extends over 16 amino acids. CDR3 residues: CASSLVSPTGKDEAFF. The DNA for the CDR3 is TGTGCCAGCAGCTTAGTTTCGCCGACAGGGAAAGACGAAGCTTTCTTT.

The chain is built from TRBV7-9 and TRBJ1-1, with D perhaps TRBD1 (6 bases). The V gene lost 3 bases and the J gene lost 5 bases, with 13 bases spanning the gap. CDR1 and CDR2 from the germline V gene are SEHNR and FQNEAQ (reference sequence). The CDR3 is 14 residues long. The CDR3 is CASSFQGMGTEAFF. For the CDR3, the DNA is TGTGCCAGCAGCTTTCAGGGGATGGGGACTGAAGCTTTCTTT. The full variable domain, completed using reference TRBV7-9 and TRBJ1-1, is DTGVSQNPRHKITKRGQNVTFRCDPISEHNRLYWYRQTLGQGPEFLTYFQNEAQLEKSRLLSDRFSAERPKGSFSTLEIQRTEQGDSAMYLCASSFQGMGTEAFFGQGTRLTVV.

This chain joins TRBV7-3 and TRBJ1-1, with D unclear. CDR3 size: 12 residues. Trimming removed 0 bases at V and 7 bases at J, with 6 bases between. Germline assignment: CDR1 SGHTA and CDR2 FQGTGA. CDR3 nucleotides: TGTGCCAGCAGCTTAACTTCAGGTGAAGCTTTCTTT. Translated, it gives CASSLTSGEAFF.

The chain employs TRBV6-1 and TRBJ2-2; D possibly corresponds to TRBD2 (5 bases). CDR1 and CDR2 (germline): MNHNS, SASEGT. Trimming took 7 bases from V and 7 from J, leaving 16 bases between them. The CDR3 is 14 amino acids. Written as DNA, the CDR3 is TGTGCCAGCACCCGAGGGCCGGGCCACGGGGAGCTGTTTTTT. Its translation: CASTRGPGHGELFF.

V usage is TRBV5-1 and J usage is TRBJ1-1, with D perhaps matching TRBD1 (6 bases). The CDR3 runs to 14 residues. Trimming stripped 3 bases from V and 5 bases from J, with 14 bases between. CDR1 and CDR2 from the germline V gene are SGHRS and YFSETQ. The DNA of the CDR3 is TGCGCCAGCAGCTACCACAGGGATAATACTGAAGCTTTCTTT. Translation: CASSYHRDNTEAFF.

This chain links TRBV6-6 with TRBJ1-3; a possible D gene is TRBD1 (6 bases). In germline, CDR1 is MNHNY, CDR2 SVGAGI (reference sequence). Trimming stripped 2 bases from V and 0 bases from J, with 8 bases between. The CDR3 totals 15 residues. This chain's CDR3 is CASSYGGSSGNTIYF. CDR3 in DNA: TGTGCCAGCAGTTACGGGGGCTCCTCTGGAAACACCATATATTTT.

The chain employs TRBV5-6 and TRBJ1-2; D is unresolved. The ends were cut back, 0 bases at V and 4 bases at J, with 13 bases in the middle. This CDR3 contains 15 residues. Looked up from germline, CDR1 is SGHDT and CDR2 is YYEEEE. The CDR3 protein is CASSLALQLGYGYTF. As DNA, the CDR3 is TGTGCCAGCAGCTTGGCCCTACAGTTGGGCTATGGCTACACCTTC.

This chain connects TRBV19 to TRBJ1-2; a weak D match, TRBD1 (5 bases). Deletions cut 3 bases from V and 8 bases from J, with 19 bases between. In germline, CDR1 is LNHDA, CDR2 SQIVND (reference sequence). The CDR3 has 15 amino acids. The CDR3 sequence: CASSIRSGGSGGYTF. Written as DNA, the CDR3 is TGTGCCAGTAGTATCCGATCGGGGGGATCCGGGGGCTACACCTTC.

V and J are TRBV29-1 and TRBJ2-5; TRBD2 matches 15 bases. The germline gives CDR1 SQVTM, CDR2 ANQGSEA. The CDR3 runs 17 residues. The ends lost 2 bases at V and 4 bases at J; junction bases unmatched: 8. The CDR3 DNA reads TGCAGCGTTGAACCGGGACTAGCGGGGGGCCTAAGAGAGACCCAGTACTTC. It codes for CSVEPGLAGGLRETQYF. Full variable domain (outside the CDR3, taken from reference TRBV29-1 and TRBJ2-5): SAVISQKPSRDICQRGTSLTIQCQVDSQVTMMFWYRQQPGQSLTLIATANQGSEATYESGFVIDKFPISRPNLTFSTLTVSNMSPEDSSIYLCSVEPGLAGGLRETQYFGPGTRLLVL.

The genes are TRBV5-1 and TRBJ1-6; perhaps TRBD1 as D (5 bases). Germline V lookup: CDR1 SGHRS, CDR2 YFSETQ. V was trimmed by 4 bases and J by 6 bases, leaving 11 bases between them. The CDR3 consists of 14 residues. The CDR3 nucleotides read TGCGCCAGCAGCCTGGGGGGGGTTAATTCACCCCTCCACTTT. It encodes CASSLGGVNSPLHF.

The chain combines TRBV27 with TRBJ1-2, with D unclear. CDR3 length equals 15 residues. Germline V gene lookup returns CDR1 MNHEY and CDR2 SMNVEV (reference sequence). Trimming shortened V by 5 bases and J by 4 bases, and 17 bases separated the two germline ends. CDR3 amino acids: CASSPSRGMSYGYTF. CDR3 nucleotides: TGTGCCAGCAGTCCCTCTAGAGGGATGAGCTATGGCTACACCTTC.

CDR3 loop: CASSDRTAGQPQHF. Written as DNA, the CDR3 is TGTGCCAGCAGCGACAGGACAGCAGGTCAGCCCCAGCATTTT. This chain joins TRBV6-5 and TRBJ1-5; D is possibly TRBD1 (6 bases). Germline assignment: CDR1 MNHEY and CDR2 SVGAGI. This CDR3 is 14 amino acids long. V lost 6 bases to trimming and J lost 6 bases, with 15 bases between them.

The chain couples TRBV5-4 to TRBJ2-7, with 8 bases identical to TRBD1. Germline assignment: CDR1 SGHNT and CDR2 YYREEE (reference sequence). J lost 7 bases, V lost 4 bases, and 7 bases had no gene match. The CDR3 is 13 amino acids. CDR3 sequence: CASSMDRAREQYF. The CDR3, as DNA: TGTGCCAGCAGCATGGACAGGGCGCGAGAGCAGTACTTC.

The chain is built from TRBV27 and TRBJ2-7; tentatively, D is TRBD1 (5 bases). Per germline, CDR1 MNHEY and CDR2 SMNVEV (reference sequence). The V end was cut by 8 bases, the J end by 6 bases, with 26 bases between. There are 16 residues in the CDR3. CDR3 nucleotides: TGTGCCAGCCATCGTACTACAGGTCAATGGGTCTCCGAGCAGTACTTC. Translated: CASHRTTGQWVSEQYF.

The chain joins TRBV18 to TRBJ1-1, with D maybe TRBD1 (5 bases). Germline V lookup: CDR1 KGHSH, CDR2 LQKENI. The CDR3 consists of 14 residues. V lost 8 bases to trimming and J lost 4 bases, with 17 bases between them. The CDR3 loop reads CASLEAGRGTEAFF. CDR3 coding DNA: TGTGCCAGCCTAGAGGCGGGGCGGGGCACTGAAGCTTTCTTT.

The chain is built from TRBV4-1 and TRBJ2-4, with a possible D match to TRBD2 (6 bases). The V end lost 0 bases, the J end lost 8 bases, and 17 bases lay between the germline ends. Germline loops: CDR1 MGHRA, CDR2 YSYEKL. CDR3 length: 16 amino acids. The CDR3 DNA reads TGCGCCAGCAGCCAAGATTTAGCTGCGGGGAGAGACATTCAGTACTTC. Translation gives CASSQDLAAGRDIQYF.